Below, one T cell receptor beta chain is given with its context. Its specificity is not known. Germline V gives CDR1 MGHRA, CDR2 YSYEKL. There are 15 residues in the CDR3. V lost 1 base and J 0 bases, leaving 4 bases between the germline ends. Method: immunoSEQ multiplex PCR; TCRdb's copy keeps in-frame clones and lacks some. The repertoire consists of approximately 240,000 clones, with about 65% occurring once and the leading ten covering 11%. These data are taken from a study of shared clonotypes between healthy human individuals. Regarding the study as a whole: When naive CD4 clonotypes were compared across a handful of donors, about 4.9% were shared. Clonotype sharing among the donors was expected to vary with sequencing depth. Rarefaction indicated that sorted-subset sequencing remained incomplete although depth was large.

The source is a young man in good health. V is TRBV4-1 and J is TRBJ2-6, with D uncertain. Sample: memory CD4+ T cells sorted from blood. The subset denotes: CD45RA-negative fraction. CDR3 bases: TGCGCCAGCAGCCAAGCCGTCTCTGGGGCCAACGTCCTGACTTTC. This translates into CASSQAVSGANVLTF.